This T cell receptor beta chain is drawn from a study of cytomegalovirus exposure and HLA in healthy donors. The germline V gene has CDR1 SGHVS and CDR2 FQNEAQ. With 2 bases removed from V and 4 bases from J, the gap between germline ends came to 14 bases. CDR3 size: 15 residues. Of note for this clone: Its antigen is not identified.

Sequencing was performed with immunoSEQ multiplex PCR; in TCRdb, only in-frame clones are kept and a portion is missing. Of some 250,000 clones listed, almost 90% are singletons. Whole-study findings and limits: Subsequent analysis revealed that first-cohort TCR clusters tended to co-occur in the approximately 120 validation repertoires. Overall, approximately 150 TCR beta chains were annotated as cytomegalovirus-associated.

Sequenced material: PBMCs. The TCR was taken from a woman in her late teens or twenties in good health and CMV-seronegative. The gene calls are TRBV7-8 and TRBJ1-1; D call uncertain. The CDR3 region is CASSLRQSGFTEAFF. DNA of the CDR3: TGTGCCAGCAGCTTAAGGCAGTCGGGGTTCACTGAAGCTTTCTTT.